Following are 3 T cell receptor beta chains from one sample sequenced in a study of T cell responses to AZD1222 COVID-19 vaccine. This table comes from immunoSEQ multiplex PCR, and its TCRdb copy is limited to in-frame clones, with some not included. The sample contains around 130,000 clones, around 94% of which appear only once. The specimen was peripheral blood, collected on day 0 of AZD1222 vaccination. The receptors were sampled from an adult in good health.

This rearrangement joins TRBV28 to TRBJ1-2; TRBD1 agrees at 7 bases. With V trimmed by 3 bases and J by 2 bases, 3 bases remained unmatched. The CDR3 length is 14 residues. CDR1 is MDHEN, CDR2 SYDVKM, per germline. The CDR3 bases are TGTGCCAGCAGTTTGGACAGGACCAACTATGGCTACACCTTC. Its protein is CASSLDRTNYGYTF.

This clone has more than one count but fewer than ten. The chain carries TRBV19 and TRBJ1-2, with D possibly being TRBD1 (5 bases). The germline V gene has CDR1 LNHDA and CDR2 SQIVND (reference sequence). The CDR3 has 14 amino acids. V lost 5 bases and J lost 5, with 15 bases in between. The CDR3 sequence: CASSFSSGVYGYTF. DNA for the CDR3: TGTGCCAGTAGTTTCAGCTCGGGGGTGTATGGCTACACCTTC.

V and J are TRBV5-1 and TRBJ2-3; D uncertain. CDR1 SGHRS and CDR2 YFSETQ come from the germline V gene. There are 13 residues in the CDR3. The V gene lost 4 bases and the J gene lost 2 bases, with 8 bases spanning the gap. The CDR3 reads CASSPETTDTQYF. The CDR3 DNA sequence: TGCGCCAGCAGCCCGGAGACCACAGATACGCAGTATTTT.